The TCR beta chain described here comes from a study of cytomegalovirus exposure and HLA in healthy donors. Regarding this clone: As yet, its antigen is unknown.

The primer mix had 60 Vbeta and 13 Jbeta primers. The repertoire was sequenced with immunoSEQ multiplex PCR; TCRdb's copy has only in-frame clones and lacks some. The repertoire holds 110,000 to 150,000 clones, with 72% as singletons. Notes on the study in general: Some public TCRs appeared in many individuals, while most sequences were rare. In a later analysis, common viral pathogens appeared linked to several of the most significant clusters.

Germline V gene sequence: CDR1 SQVTM, CDR2 ANQGSEA. CDR3 length: 13 residues. The V and J ends lost 4 bases and 1 base respectively, with 10 bases between them. The TCR was taken from a man aged 40-55 years in good health and CMV-seronegative. The chain combines TRBV29-1 with TRBJ2-5; no firm D call. The sample consisted of PBMCs. The CDR3 nucleotides read TGCAGCGTTGGGGCAGCCACCCAAGAGACCCAGTACTTC. It codes for CSVGAATQETQYF. The whole variable domain, filled in from reference TRBV29-1 and TRBJ2-5, reads SAVISQKPSRDICQRGTSLTIQCQVDSQVTMMFWYRQQPGQSLTLIATANQGSEATYESGFVIDKFPISRPNLTFSTLTVSNMSPEDSSIYLCSVGAATQETQYFGPGTRLLVL.